The entry below describes one TCR beta chain. As yet, its antigen is unknown. This CDR3 contains 21 residues. Germline assignment: CDR1 LNHNV and CDR2 YYDKDF (reference sequence). The V segment lost 2 bases and the J segment 2 bases; nucleotides outside the gene matches: 19. No treatment had been given to any patient before thyroid surgery. The data belong to a study of metastatic and nonmetastatic thyroid tumors. Study context: Repertoire comparisons spanned blood and tumor or nodule tissue from malignant and benign thyroid patients. Whole-study results and caveats: TCR beta diversity was reportedly significantly higher in malignant thyroid tumors than benign nodules, in blood and tumor.

Original processing methods: Using the CDR3 differences seen across clinicopathological groups, the authors built a distant-metastasis classifier for papillary thyroid cancer, which was meant to discriminate distant-metastatic patients. TCRdb ran MiXCR on the PCR reads. The authors' filters were not applied to this entry. Among 9,000 or so clones listed, roughly 14% were seen once. Sequencing was carried out using blood. The TCR was taken from a female donor with papillary thyroid cancer or a benign thyroid nodule (not recorded which). Some clones in this sample may be carry-over from other donors' samples. V and J are TRBV15 and TRBJ2-5, with 11 bases lining up with TRBD2. CDR3 DNA: TGTGCCACCAGCAGAAAGCTGGGGGAGACACCGGGACTAGCGGAACAAGAGACCCAGTACTTC. Its protein is CATSRKLGETPGLAEQETQYF.